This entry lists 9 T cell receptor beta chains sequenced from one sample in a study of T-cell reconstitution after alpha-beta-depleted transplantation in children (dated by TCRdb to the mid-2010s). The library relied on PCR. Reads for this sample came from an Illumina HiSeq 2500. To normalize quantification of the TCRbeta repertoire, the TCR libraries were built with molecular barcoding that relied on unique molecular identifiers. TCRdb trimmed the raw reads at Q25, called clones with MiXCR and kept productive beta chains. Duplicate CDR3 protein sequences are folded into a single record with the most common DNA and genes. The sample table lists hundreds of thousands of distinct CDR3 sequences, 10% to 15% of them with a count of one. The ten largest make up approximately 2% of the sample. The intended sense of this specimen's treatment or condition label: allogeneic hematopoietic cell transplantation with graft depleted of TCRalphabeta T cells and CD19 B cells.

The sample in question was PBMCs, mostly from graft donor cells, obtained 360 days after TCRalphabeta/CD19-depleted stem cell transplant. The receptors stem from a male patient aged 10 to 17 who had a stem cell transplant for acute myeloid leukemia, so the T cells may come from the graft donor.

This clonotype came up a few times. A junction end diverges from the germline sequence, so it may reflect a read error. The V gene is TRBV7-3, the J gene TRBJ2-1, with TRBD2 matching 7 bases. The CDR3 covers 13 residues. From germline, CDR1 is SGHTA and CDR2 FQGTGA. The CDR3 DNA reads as TGTGCCAGCAGCCACTTGGGGGGGACCCGGCTCATCTTC. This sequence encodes CASSHLGGTRLIF.

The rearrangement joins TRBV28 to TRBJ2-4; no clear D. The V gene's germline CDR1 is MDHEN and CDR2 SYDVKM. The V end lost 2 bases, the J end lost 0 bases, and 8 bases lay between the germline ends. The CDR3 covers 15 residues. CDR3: CASSLSRLAKNIQYF. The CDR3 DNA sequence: TGTGCCAGCAGTTTAAGTAGACTAGCCAAAAACATTCAGTACTTC.

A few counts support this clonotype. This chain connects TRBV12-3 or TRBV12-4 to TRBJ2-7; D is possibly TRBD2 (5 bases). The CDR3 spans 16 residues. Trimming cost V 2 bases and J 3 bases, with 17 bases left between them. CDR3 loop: CASSLSPILAGYEQYF. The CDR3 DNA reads TGTGCCAGCAGTTTATCCCCCATTCTAGCCGGCTACGAGCAGTACTTC.

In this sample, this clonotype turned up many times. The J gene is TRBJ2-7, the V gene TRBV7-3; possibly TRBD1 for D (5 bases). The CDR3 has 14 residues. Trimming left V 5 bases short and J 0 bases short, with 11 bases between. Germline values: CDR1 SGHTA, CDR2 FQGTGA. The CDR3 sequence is CASSPQGPSYEQYF. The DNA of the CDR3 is TGTGCCAGCAGCCCCCAGGGTCCCTCCTACGAGCAGTACTTC.

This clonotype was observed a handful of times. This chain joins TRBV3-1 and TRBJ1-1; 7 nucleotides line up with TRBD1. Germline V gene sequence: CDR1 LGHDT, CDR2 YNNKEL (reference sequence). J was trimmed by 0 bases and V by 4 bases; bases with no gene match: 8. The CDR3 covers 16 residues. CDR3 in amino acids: CASSPPGGTMNTEAFF. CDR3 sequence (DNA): TGTGCCAGCAGCCCGCCAGGGGGAACCATGAACACTGAAGCTTTCTTT.

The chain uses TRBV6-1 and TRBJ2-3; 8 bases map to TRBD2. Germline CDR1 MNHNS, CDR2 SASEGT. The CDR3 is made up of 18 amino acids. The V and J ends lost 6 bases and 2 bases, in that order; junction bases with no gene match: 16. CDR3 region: CASSHGTEVAGYTDTQYF. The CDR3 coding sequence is TGTGCCAGCAGCCACGGTACCGAGGTAGCGGGATACACAGATACGCAGTATTTT.

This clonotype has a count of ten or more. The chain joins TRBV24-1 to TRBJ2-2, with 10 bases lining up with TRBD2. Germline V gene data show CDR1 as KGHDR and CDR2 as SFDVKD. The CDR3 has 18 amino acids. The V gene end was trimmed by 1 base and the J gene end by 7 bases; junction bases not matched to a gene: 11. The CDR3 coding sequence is TGTGCCACCAGTGATTTCGGGCTAGCGGGAGCCCCAGGCGGGGAGCTGTTTTTT. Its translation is CATSDFGLAGAPGGELFF.

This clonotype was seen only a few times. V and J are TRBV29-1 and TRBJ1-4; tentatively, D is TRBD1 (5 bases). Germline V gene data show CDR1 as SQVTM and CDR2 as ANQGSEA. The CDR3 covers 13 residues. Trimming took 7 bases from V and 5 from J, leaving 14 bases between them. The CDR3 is CSAYRTGNEKLFF. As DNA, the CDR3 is TGCAGCGCATACAGGACGGGGAATGAAAAACTGTTTTTT. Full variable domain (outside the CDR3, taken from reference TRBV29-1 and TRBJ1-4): SAVISQKPSRDICQRGTSLTIQCQVDSQVTMMFWYRQQPGQSLTLIATANQGSEATYESGFVIDKFPISRPNLTFSTLTVSNMSPEDSSIYLCSAYRTGNEKLFFGSGTQLSVL.

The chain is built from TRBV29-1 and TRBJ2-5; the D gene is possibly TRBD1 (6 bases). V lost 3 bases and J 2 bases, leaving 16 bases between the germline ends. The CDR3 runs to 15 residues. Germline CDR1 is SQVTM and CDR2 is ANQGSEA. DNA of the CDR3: TGCAGCGTTGAGGTTACCGGGACATCTCAAGAGACCCAGTACTTC. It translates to CSVEVTGTSQETQYF.